This TCR beta chain comes out of a study of CD8 T cells in Susac syndrome. With random hexamers, roughly 0.45 to 1 ug RNA was reverse transcribed. Amplification of TCR beta CDR3 across 54 Vbeta and 13 Jbeta was performed with immunoSEQ multiplex PCR. One entry per CDR3 protein, called by TCRdb with MiXCR from the immunoSEQ multiplex PCR reads. The sample holds 150,000 to 200,000 distinct CDR3 sequences; approximately 93% are singletons and the top ten take 0.095% to 0.12%. The authors sequenced TCR beta from blood CD8+ and CD4+ T cells. The individuals used as controls were healthy donors who had been matched for both age and sex. TEMRA cells were enriched by FACS, while CD8+ and CD4+ T cells were obtained through a negative isolation that was performed magnetically. This clonotype was counted once. Germline CDR1 is SGHVS and CDR2 is FQNEAQ. V shed 5 bases and J shed 0 bases, with 14 bases lying between them. The CDR3 has 16 amino acids.

V usage is TRBV7-8 and J usage is TRBJ2-4, with a possible D match to TRBD2 (6 bases). The TCR comes from a human donor in good health. Material for sequencing was CD4+ T cells from PBMCs. The CDR3 DNA follows: TGTGCCAGCAGCCCCTGGGGGGTTGGAGCCAAAAACATTCAGTACTTC. Protein: CASSPWGVGAKNIQYF.